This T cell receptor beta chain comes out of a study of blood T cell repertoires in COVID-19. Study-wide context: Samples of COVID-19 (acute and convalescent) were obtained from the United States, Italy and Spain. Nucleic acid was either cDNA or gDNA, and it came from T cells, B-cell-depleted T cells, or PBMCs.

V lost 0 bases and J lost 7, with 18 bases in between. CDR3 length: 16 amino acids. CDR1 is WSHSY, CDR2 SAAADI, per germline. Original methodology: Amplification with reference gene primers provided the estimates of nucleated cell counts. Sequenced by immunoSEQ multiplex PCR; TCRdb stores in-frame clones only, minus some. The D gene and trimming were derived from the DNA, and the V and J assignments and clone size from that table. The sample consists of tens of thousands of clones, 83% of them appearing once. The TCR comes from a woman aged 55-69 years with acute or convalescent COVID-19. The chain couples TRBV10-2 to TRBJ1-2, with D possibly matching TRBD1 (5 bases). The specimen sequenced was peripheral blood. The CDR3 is CASSESGQGRGGGYTF. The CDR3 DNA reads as TGCGCCAGCAGTGAGTCAGGGCAGGGTCGTGGTGGTGGCTACACCTTC.